This T cell receptor (beta chain) was documented in a study of T cell changes during pregnancy in multiple sclerosis. TCRdb's copy holds only in-frame clones and misses some; the assay was immunoSEQ multiplex PCR. Of some 37,000 clones listed, 92% are singletons. Germline CDR1 reads SGHDT; CDR2 reads YYEEEE. V lost 4 bases and J 5 bases, leaving 9 bases between the germline ends. CDR3 length equals 12 residues. This clonotype was sampled from a female donor in good health, enrolled as a control in a pregnancy study. The gene calls are TRBV5-6 and TRBJ1-2, with unresolved D. The specimen was CD4+ T cells from peripheral blood mononuclear cells, collected after pregnancy. CDR3 nucleotide sequence: TGTGCCAGCAGCACGGGAGGGTATGGCTACACCTTC. Amino acids: CASSTGGYGYTF.